This T cell receptor (beta chain) derives from a study of blood T cell repertoires in COVID-19. Study-wide context: Spain, Italy and the United States supplied samples that represented acute and convalescent COVID-19. In each case, the material was cDNA or gDNA derived from T cells, B-cell-depleted T cells, or PBMCs.

This clone has a count of ten or more. Germline CDR1 reads LNHDA; CDR2 reads SQIVND (reference sequence). The V gene lost 1 base and the J gene lost 1 base, with 7 bases spanning the gap. The length of the CDR3 is 14 residues. In the study's own analysis: It was from reference gene primer amplification that nucleated cell counts were estimated. Here immunoSEQ multiplex PCR was the method, and the copy in TCRdb shows in-frame clones only, minus some. V and J calls and clone size are given by that table; D and trimming were obtained from the DNA. The sample yields approximately 94,000 clones, about 89% seen once.

The J gene is TRBJ1-1, the V gene TRBV19, with D uncertain. The sample was peripheral blood. The sequence came from a man aged 45 to 65 with active COVID-19. The CDR3 sequence is CASSIGLPNTEAFF. CDR3 DNA: TGTGCCAGTAGTATAGGACTCCCGAACACTGAAGCTTTCTTT.